Ten or more counts support the clone carrying this TCR beta chain. Its antigen is not known. For the second PCR, which ran for about 7 to 11 cycles, a sample-barcoded 5' primer and a J-beta primer mix were used. A template-switch adaptor that had 12 random nucleotides put a tag on each cDNA molecule. MiXCR, applied by TCRdb to the 5' RACE reads, yields one record per CDR3 protein. The data contain more than 750,000 distinct CDR3 sequences, around 29% of them singletons. This specimen belongs to a study of blood T cells in healthy people across ages. Whole-study findings and limits: CMV status of donors was not determined, possibly confounding expanded clonotype changes.

This CDR3 has 12 residues. CDR1 is SEHNR, CDR2 FQNEAQ, per germline (reference sequence). V lost 7 bases and J lost 2, with 8 bases in between. This sample also belongs to another study, concerning T cells of mothers and their children.

The rearrangement uses TRBV7-9 and TRBJ1-2; no firm D call. Sequencing input: blood. This receptor was identified in a woman between 40 and 50 years old in good health. The chain's CDR3 is CASTTRNYGYTF. CDR3 bases: TGTGCCAGCACCACTAGGAACTATGGCTACACCTTC.